The rows below give T cell receptor beta chains drawn from one sample of a study of lymphopenia after photon versus proton radiotherapy. Produced via immunoSEQ multiplex PCR; TCRdb's table is partial and in-frame only. Of 77,000 or so clones listed, approximately 82% are singletons. The specimen comprised peripheral blood, sampled from a patient treated with proton-based radiotherapy. The receptors stem from a man in his sixties with pancreatic cancer. The CDR3 runs from the conserved cysteine through the conserved F or W. D genes are given only for firm matches. Some rows have no size entry. The others give once, few or many, or a class for an expanded clone.

V	J	length	D	size	DNA	CDR3
TRBV28	TRBJ2-6	15	NA	NA	TGTGCCAGCAGTTTCCCGCACTCTGGGGCCAACGTCCTGACTTTC	CASSFPHSGANVLTF
TRBV7-2	TRBJ2-5	17	TRBD2	NA	TGTGCCAGCAGCCCGCCGCTTGGTAGCGGGACCCAAGAGACCCAGTACTTC	CASSPPLGSGTQETQYF
TRBV28	TRBJ2-7	15	TRBD2	NA	TGTGCCAGCAGTTTATGGACTAGCGGGAGCCACGAGCAGTACTTC	CASSLWTSGSHEQYF
TRBV28	TRBJ1-2	12	TRBD1	few	TGTGCCAGCACGGACAGGGCCTATGGCTACACCTTC	CASTDRAYGYTF
TRBV5-1	TRBJ2-1	14	TRBD1	NA	TGCGCCAGCGCCCCCCCCAGGGGGCGGACTGAGCAGTTCTTC	CASAPPRGRTEQFF
TRBV11-3	TRBJ2-2	15	TRBD1	few	TGTGCCAGCAGCTCTCAGGGGGCTTCAGCCGGGGAGCTGTTTTTT	CASSSQGASAGELFF
TRBV19	TRBJ2-5	13	NA	NA	TGTGCCAGTAGTATGCGGCCCCAAGAGACCCAGTACTTC	CASSMRPQETQYF
TRBV11-3	TRBJ2-7	13	TRBD1	NA	TGTGCCAGCAGCGGCAGGGGGCACTACGAGCAGTACTTC	CASSGRGHYEQYF
TRBV7-3	TRBJ2-3	13	TRBD2	NA	TGTGCCAGCGGGCTAGCGGGAGTAGATACGCAGTATTTT	CASGLAGVDTQYF
TRBV2	TRBJ2-7	13	NA	NA	TGTGCCAGCACGATACCGGGCGTCTACGAGCAGTACTTC	CASTIPGVYEQYF
TRBV13	TRBJ1-2	13	NA	NA	TGTGCCAGCAGCTTACCCTTAACAAAGGGCTACACCTTC	CASSLPLTKGYTF
TRBV7-9	TRBJ1-3	12	NA	NA	TGTGCCAGCAGCTTCTCTGGAAACACCATATATTTT	CASSFSGNTIYF
TRBV27	TRBJ2-5	15	TRBD1	NA	TGTGCCAGCAGTACAAGGGACAGGGGCCAAGAGACCCAGTACTTC	CASSTRDRGQETQYF
TRBV5-6	TRBJ1-1	11	NA	few	TGTGCCAGCAGCTTGAAGACTGAAGCTTTCTTT	CASSLKTEAFF
TRBV7-8	TRBJ2-7	15	TRBD2	NA	TGTGCCAGCAGCTTAATGGCGGGAGGTAACTACGAGCAGTACTTC	CASSLMAGGNYEQYF
TRBV20-1	TRBJ2-5	10	NA	NA	TGCAGTGCTAGCACCGGGGAGCAGTACTTC	CSASTGEQYF
TRBV7-9	TRBJ1-4	13	NA	NA	TGTGCCAGCAGCCCTCGCCTTAATGAAAAACTGTTTTTT	CASSPRLNEKLFF
TRBV4-2	TRBJ1-5	15	TRBD1	NA	TGTGCCAGCAGCCAAGGGGGACAGTCCAATCAGCCCCAGCATTTT	CASSQGGQSNQPQHF
TRBV9	TRBJ2-2	16	NA	NA	TGTGCCAGCAGCGTAGCAAGGGATGTGAACACCGGGGAGCTGTTTTTT	CASSVARDVNTGELFF
TRBV5-8	TRBJ1-1	11	NA	NA	TGTGCCAGCAGCTTTTGGCGTGAAGCTTTCTTT	CASSFWREAFF
TRBV5-3	TRBJ2-7	15	NA	NA	TGTGCCAGAAGGTCCGACGAGGGACGGCTATACGAGCAGTACTTC	CARRSDEGRLYEQYF
TRBV19	TRBJ1-2	18	NA	NA	TGTGCCAGTCGACCCCCACCAGGATCTCGGAGTGCGGTGTATGGCTACACCTTC	CASRPPPGSRSAVYGYTF
TRBV30	TRBJ2-5	13	NA	NA	TGTGCCTGGAGTGTTTCCAGGGTAGAGACCCAGTACTTC	CAWSVSRVETQYF
TRBV6-1	TRBJ2-2	13	NA	NA	TGTGCCAGCAGTGCTATAGTCGCTGGGGAGCTGTTTTTT	CASSAIVAGELFF
TRBV28	TRBJ1-1	13	NA	NA	TGTGCCAGCAGCCGCACGGTGAACACTGAAGCTTTCTTT	CASSRTVNTEAFF
TRBV7-8	TRBJ1-2	14	TRBD1	few	TGTGCCAGCAGCTCCAGGGGGGAGAACTATGGCTACACCTTC	CASSSRGENYGYTF
TRBV10-1	TRBJ2-7	16	TRBD1	few	TGCGCCAGTCGACGGAAAAGACAGGGGTTGGACTACGAGCAGTACTTC	CASRRKRQGLDYEQYF
TRBV2	TRBJ2-1	17	NA	NA	TGTGCCAGCAGTGAAGCGCTTCTAAGGACTAAATACAATGAGCAGTTCTTC	CASSEALLRTKYNEQFF